The 20 T cell receptor beta chains given below trace back to one sample, sequenced in a study of cytomegalovirus exposure and HLA in healthy donors. The PCR used 60 Vbeta and 13 Jbeta primers. TCRdb's table, derived via immunoSEQ multiplex PCR, lists solely in-frame clones and lacks some. The sample lists around 170,000 clones, 82% occurring once. Sequenced input: PBMCs. These receptors were taken from a woman between 18 and 30 years old in good health and CMV-seronegative.

The rearrangement uses TRBV9 and TRBJ2-7; TRBD1 aligns across 10 bases. The CDR3 spans 14 residues. V dropped 3 bases and J dropped 6; count of bases not matched to a gene: 6. Germline-derived CDR1 and CDR2 are SGDLS and YYNGEE. The CDR3: CASSADRGLGEQYF. The CDR3 DNA follows: TGTGCCAGCAGCGCGGACAGGGGGTTGGGCGAGCAGTACTTC.

V usage is TRBV5-1 and J usage is TRBJ1-1, with a tentative D call TRBD1 (5 bases). Germline V gene sequence: CDR1 SGHRS, CDR2 YFSETQ. The CDR3 spans 12 residues. Deletions cut 8 bases from V and 1 base from J, with 9 bases between. CDR3 amino acids: CASKQGNTEAFF. The CDR3 DNA sequence: TGCGCCAGTAAGCAGGGGAACACTGAAGCTTTCTTT. The full variable domain, its missing parts supplied by reference TRBV5-1 and TRBJ1-1, is KAGVTQTPRYLIKTRGQQVTLSCSPISGHRSVSWYQQTPGQGLQFLFEYFSETQRNKGNFPGRFSGRQFSNSRSEMNVSTLELGDSALYLCASKQGNTEAFFGQGTRLTVV.

V gene TRBV7-9 combines with J gene TRBJ2-5, with 8 bases matching TRBD2. The junction had 3 bases not matched to a gene; V was cut back by 2 bases and J by 4 bases. This CDR3 has 14 amino acids. The germline V gene encodes CDR1 SEHNR and CDR2 FQNEAQ (reference sequence). CDR3 loop: CASSLKGTRETQYF. The CDR3, as DNA: TGTGCCAGCAGCTTAAAGGGGACTAGAGAGACCCAGTACTTC.

The gene calls are TRBV5-1 and TRBJ2-3; weak D call: TRBD2 (5 bases). CDR3 length equals 15 residues. Germline CDR1 is SGHRS and CDR2 is YFSETQ. Trimming pared 4 bases from V and 6 bases from J, leaving 18 bases between. In DNA form, the CDR3 reads TGCGCCAGCAGCATAAGCGGATCGCCTGGCGATACGCAGTATTTT. Translated, it gives CASSISGSPGDTQYF.

This clone is a singleton in its sample. CDR3 coding DNA: TGTGCCAGCAGCCGGGACAGGGACTCCTACGAGCAGTACTTC. Translating it yields CASSRDRDSYEQYF. The rearrangement links TRBV5-6 to TRBJ2-7, with TRBD1 matching 9 bases. Losses at the gene ends were 4 bases for V and 0 bases for J; bases not matched to a gene: 2. This CDR3 has 14 amino acids. Per the germline V gene, CDR1 is SGHDT and CDR2 is YYEEEE.

The V and J genes are TRBV27 and TRBJ1-2; the match to TRBD1 covers 7 bases. This CDR3 contains 15 residues. CDR1 is MNHEY and CDR2 is SMNVEV in the germline V gene (reference sequence). V shed 5 bases and J 4 bases; nucleotides not matched to a gene: 10. The CDR3 coding sequence is TGTGCCAGCAGTGTTCTCGGACAGGCTGTCTATGGCTACACCTTC. Its protein is CASSVLGQAVYGYTF.

V and J are TRBV5-1 and TRBJ2-7; D perhaps matches TRBD2 (5 bases). Germline CDR1 and CDR2: SGHRS and YFSETQ. Trimming removed 4 bases at V and 5 bases at J, with 16 bases between. The CDR3 runs to 14 residues. DNA of the CDR3: TGCGCCAGCAGCCAGGACTGGCTTCGGAACGAGCAGTACTTC. It translates to CASSQDWLRNEQYF.

The genes are TRBV5-4 and TRBJ2-6; TRBD1 might be the D (5 bases). The CDR3 totals 15 residues. Trimming shortened V by 3 bases and J by 0 bases, and 7 bases separated the two germline ends. The germline CDR1 and CDR2 sequences are SGHNT and YYREEE (reference sequence). CDR3 nucleotides: TGTGCCAGCAGCTCGACAGCCTCTGGGGCCAACGTCCTGACTTTC. This sequence encodes CASSSTASGANVLTF.

The chain uses TRBV23-1 and TRBJ1-2, with 7 positions matching TRBD1. TRBV23-1 is annotated as an ORF whose role is uncertain. CDR3 size: 16 residues. J was trimmed by 4 bases and V by 3 bases; bases with no gene match: 11. Here the CDR3 reads CASSHPKVSGGYGYTF. DNA of the CDR3: TGCGCCAGCAGTCACCCCAAGGTATCAGGGGGCTATGGCTACACCTTC.

The chain employs TRBV13 and TRBJ1-4; TRBD1 matches 10 bases. This CDR3 region has 14 residues. Germline assignment: CDR1 PRHDT and CDR2 FYEKMQ (reference sequence). Trimming cost V 5 bases and J 8 bases; bases outside gene matches: 5. The DNA for the CDR3 is TGTGCCAGCAGCATCCGGGACAGGGGAGAAAAACTGTTTTTT. Translating it yields CASSIRDRGEKLFF.

V is TRBV6-6 and J is TRBJ2-7; the match to TRBD1 covers 11 bases. CDR1 MNHNY and CDR2 SVGAGI come from the germline V gene (reference sequence). The CDR3 sequence is 13 residues long. V was clipped by 6 bases and J by 5 bases; unmatched bases: 3. CDR3 DNA: TGTGCCAGCAGCCGGACAGGGGGCAACGAGCAGTACTTC. This sequence encodes CASSRTGGNEQYF.

The chain employs TRBV6-6 and TRBJ2-1; tentatively, D is TRBD1 (5 bases). The CDR3 covers 13 residues. The germline CDR1 and CDR2 sequences are MNHNY and SVGAGI (reference sequence). The V end lost 4 bases, the J end lost 5 bases, and 9 bases lay between the germline ends. The CDR3 DNA reads as TGTGCCAGCAGTTCTAAGGGGAACAATGAGCAGTTCTTC. It yields the protein CASSSKGNNEQFF.

This clone appeared once. This chain joins TRBV6-6 and TRBJ1-1; D not resolved. V lost 5 bases to trimming and J lost 1 base, with 8 bases between them. This CDR3 has 13 residues. Germline values: CDR1 MNHNY, CDR2 SVGAGI (reference sequence). Written as DNA, the CDR3 is TGTGCCAGCAGTGGCCGACAGAACACTGAAGCTTTCTTT. Encoded protein: CASSGRQNTEAFF.

This clone was picked up one time. The genes are TRBV7-6 and TRBJ1-3; 10 positions agree with TRBD1. Germline CDR1 and CDR2: SGHVS and FNYEAQ. V dropped 4 bases and J dropped 4; count of bases not matched to a gene: 1. The CDR3 sequence is 14 residues long. The CDR3 nucleotides read TGTGCCAGCAGCTCGACAGGGGGCGGAAACACCATATATTTT. Amino acids: CASSSTGGGNTIYF.

This clone was detected only a few times. The gene calls are TRBV7-8 and TRBJ1-2; no firm D call. This CDR3 is built from 17 residues. Per the germline V gene, CDR1 is SGHVS and CDR2 is FQNEAQ. Trimming took off 1 base at V and 4 bases at J, with 19 bases between the two ends. In DNA form, the CDR3 reads TGTGCCAGCAGCTTAGAACGAATAGGTGCTGGACTCTATGGCTACACCTTC. Amino acid sequence: CASSLERIGAGLYGYTF. The variable domain in full, completed from reference TRBV7-8 and TRBJ1-2, reads GAGVSQSPRYKVAKRGQDVALRCDPISGHVSLFWYQQALGQGPEFLTYFQNEAQLDKSGLPSDRFFAERPEGSVSTLKIQRTQQEDSAVYLCASSLERIGAGLYGYTFGSGTRLTVV.

The V call is TRBV27, the J call TRBJ1-5; 7 bases fit TRBD1. The germline V gene encodes CDR1 MNHEY and CDR2 SMNVEV (reference sequence). V lost 3 bases and J lost 2; bases outside the gene matches: 4. The CDR3 is made up of 15 amino acids. This CDR3 reads CASSLGQGGNQPQHF. DNA of the CDR3: TGTGCCAGCAGTTTGGGGCAGGGGGGCAATCAGCCCCAGCATTTT.

The chain joins TRBV19 to TRBJ1-5; D may be TRBD1 (6 bases). The CDR3 contains 14 residues. Germline CDR1 reads LNHDA; CDR2 reads SQIVND (reference sequence). The germline V and J ends were trimmed by 6 bases and 4 bases, with 13 bases remaining between them. CDR3 DNA: TGTGCCAGTAGCGGACAGATTGTTAATCAGCCCCAGCATTTT. Translation: CASSGQIVNQPQHF.

DNA for the CDR3: TGTGCCAGCAGCTTAGAAGGAGGGGGCTACGGGGATACGCAGTATTTT. This gives the protein CASSLEGGGYGDTQYF. The gene calls are TRBV11-2 and TRBJ2-3, with a weak D call TRBD1 (7 bases). The CDR3 sequence is 16 residues long. V was cut by 0 bases and J by 6 bases, with 16 bases left in between. The germline V gene has CDR1 SGHAT and CDR2 FQNNGV. The variable domain in full, completed from reference TRBV11-2 and TRBJ2-3, reads EAGVAQSPRYKIIEKRQSVAFWCNPISGHATLYWYQQILGQGPKLLIQFQNNGVVDDSQLPKDRFSAERLKGVDSTLKIQPAKLEDSAVYLCASSLEGGGYGDTQYFGPGTRLTVL.

The V gene is TRBV5-1, the J gene TRBJ2-3; D gene ambiguous. Germline V gene lookup returns CDR1 SGHRS and CDR2 YFSETQ. The germline V and J ends were trimmed by 4 bases and 2 bases, with 11 bases remaining between them. This CDR3 has 14 residues. CDR3 DNA sequence: TGCGCCAGCAGCCCGACTCCCCCCACAGATACGCAGTATTTT. Its translation is CASSPTPPTDTQYF.

The genes are TRBV5-1 and TRBJ2-4; TRBD1 matches 7 bases. The germline V gene has CDR1 SGHRS and CDR2 YFSETQ. Germline trimming cut 0 bases from V and 0 bases from J; bases unmatched to any gene: 6. The CDR3 length is 17 residues. The CDR3 sequence is CASSLAGQALAKNIQYF. DNA of the CDR3: TGCGCCAGCAGCTTGGCCGGACAGGCGCTAGCCAAAAACATTCAGTACTTC.